The 29 T cell receptor beta chains below all came from one sample that was sequenced in a study of T cells after yellow fever vaccination. TCRdb reprocessed the 5' RACE reads via MiXCR and lists one record per CDR3 protein. This table has fewer than 400,000 distinct CDR3 sequences, roughly 10% appearing once. The input for sequencing was CD4+ T cells sorted from PBMCs, taken 45 days after the yellow fever booster vaccination. Receptors originate from a man in his late teens or twenties who received the YFV17D yellow fever vaccine.

The chain carries TRBV20-1 and TRBJ1-2; no definite D call. V lost 3 bases, J lost 2 bases, and 7 bases lay in between. This CDR3 contains 12 residues. Germline loops: CDR1 DFQATT, CDR2 SNEGSKA (reference sequence). CDR3 residues: CSASSRNYGYTF. CDR3 in DNA: TGCAGTGCTAGCTCCAGGAACTATGGCTACACCTTC.

The genes are TRBV5-6 and TRBJ2-7; TRBD2 is a possible D gene (5 bases). The CDR3 is made up of 15 amino acids. Trimming shortened V by 0 bases and J by 3 bases, and 13 bases separated the two germline ends. Germline-derived CDR1 and CDR2 are SGHDT and YYEEEE. The CDR3 is CASSLAGLTNYEQYF. The CDR3 DNA is TGTGCCAGCAGCTTGGCCGGACTGACGAACTACGAGCAGTACTTC.

The chain uses TRBV28 and TRBJ2-2, with 8 bases lining up with TRBD2. This CDR3 spans 15 amino acids. CDR1 and CDR2 from the germline V gene are MDHEN and SYDVKM. Trimming cost V 6 bases and J 4 bases; bases outside gene matches: 7. The CDR3 loop reads CASSSGGAGTGELFF. The CDR3, as DNA: TGTGCCAGCAGCTCCGGGGGGGCCGGCACCGGGGAGCTGTTTTTT.

Comment on this clonotype: Germline and junction disagree at one end, which may indicate a read error. The rearrangement uses TRBV9 and TRBJ2-6, with 7 bases aligning to TRBD1. The CDR3 has 14 residues. Germline CDR1 is SGDLS and CDR2 is YYNGEE. DNA for the CDR3: TGTACCAGCAGCGTGGCAGGGACAGCTCGCGTCCTGACTTTC. It yields the protein CTSSVAGTARVLTF.

This clonotype was found a few times. The CDR3: CASSEQGSPYEQYV. CDR3 nucleotides: TGTGCCAGCAGTGAGCAGGGGTCCCCGTACGAGCAGTACGTC. The V and J genes are TRBV6-4 and TRBJ2-7, with D possibly being TRBD1 (6 bases). The germline V gene has CDR1 MRHNA and CDR2 SNTAGT. The CDR3 extends over 14 amino acids. Trimming cost V 3 bases and J 4 bases, with 13 bases left between them.

This clonotype was counted at least ten times. The chain uses TRBV4-3 and TRBJ1-1, with D tentatively TRBD1 (5 bases). V gave up 5 bases and J gave up 1 base, with 8 bases separating them. The CDR3 has 13 residues. Looked up from germline, CDR1 is LGHNA and CDR2 is YSLEER. CDR3 region: CASSWGPNTEAFF. The CDR3 DNA follows: TGCGCCAGCAGCTGGGGCCCGAACACTGAAGCTTTCTTT.

This clonotype was counted only a few times. This chain joins TRBV12-3 or TRBV12-4 and TRBJ1-6; possible D gene TRBD1, 5 bases. The CDR3 totals 12 residues. Trimming left V 6 bases short and J 10 bases short, with 10 bases between. The CDR3 DNA reads TGTGCCAGCAGCCAGGGTGTATCACCCCTCCACTTT. Protein: CASSQGVSPLHF.

This clonotype was detected a few times. DNA for the CDR3: TGTGCCAGCAGCACCCAGTCGGATACGCAGTATTTT. Its protein is CASSTQSDTQYF. The J gene is TRBJ2-3, the V gene TRBV9; unclear D gene. CDR1 is SGDLS, CDR2 YYNGEE, per germline. The V end was cut by 4 bases, the J end by 6 bases, with 9 bases between. The CDR3 has 12 residues.

This clonotype was detected only a few times. The chain combines TRBV20-1 with TRBJ2-4, with a possible D match to TRBD1 (7 bases). Trimming took 1 base from V and 0 from J, leaving 13 bases between them. There are 16 residues in the CDR3. The germline V gene encodes CDR1 DFQATT and CDR2 SNEGSKA (reference sequence). In nucleotides, the CDR3 is TGCAGTGCTAGAGGCTACAGGGGACTAGCCAAAAACATTCAGTACTTC. Its translation is CSARGYRGLAKNIQYF.

There are a few counts of this clonotype. The chain links TRBV5-1 to TRBJ2-1; 8 bases agree with TRBD1. There are 18 residues in the CDR3. With V trimmed by 0 bases and J by 2 bases, 10 bases remained unmatched. The germline V gene encodes CDR1 SGHRS and CDR2 YFSETQ. CDR3 amino acids: CASSLDHRTGPPYNEQFF. In nucleotides, the CDR3 is TGCGCCAGCAGCTTGGACCATAGGACAGGGCCCCCCTACAATGAGCAGTTCTTC.

This chain uses TRBV6-2 or TRBV6-3 with TRBJ2-2; 10 positions agree with TRBD2. Germline-derived CDR1 and CDR2 are MNHEY and SVGEGT. This CDR3 spans 16 amino acids. Trimming cost V 6 bases and J 3 bases; bases outside gene matches: 7. In DNA form, the CDR3 reads TGTGCCAGCAGGATACTTAGCGGGGGGTACACCGGGGAGCTGTTTTTT. It specifies CASRILSGGYTGELFF.

This clonotype was observed at least ten times. The chain joins TRBV4-3 to TRBJ2-7; D is possibly TRBD2 (5 bases). The CDR3 loop spans 16 amino acids. The germline gives CDR1 LGHNA, CDR2 YSLEER. The V end was cut by 4 bases, the J end by 2 bases, with 18 bases between. This CDR3 is CASSPYSADWAYEQYV. Here the CDR3 DNA reads TGCGCCAGCAGCCCCTACAGCGCGGACTGGGCCTACGAGCAGTACGTC.

The CDR3 nucleotides read TGTGCCAGCAACGAAAACCCGGGGACCCAGTACTTC. The encoded protein is CASNENPGTQYF. The chain is built from TRBV12-3 or TRBV12-4 and TRBJ2-5; D unresolved. This CDR3 has 12 amino acids. Trimming shortened V by 7 bases and J by 7 bases, and 13 bases separated the two germline ends.

This clonotype was picked up many times. The chain joins TRBV29-1 to TRBJ1-2; 7 bases align to TRBD1. Germline V lookup: CDR1 SQVTM, CDR2 ANQGSEA. The CDR3 consists of 13 residues. The junction had 7 bases not matched to a gene; V was cut back by 4 bases and J by 5 bases. CDR3 coding DNA: TGCAGCGTTGGCACAGGGGTGGTATATGGCTACACCTTC. Amino acids: CSVGTGVVYGYTF. Drawing the rest from reference TRBV29-1 and TRBJ1-2, the complete variable domain is SAVISQKPSRDICQRGTSLTIQCQVDSQVTMMFWYRQQPGQSLTLIATANQGSEATYESGFVIDKFPISRPNLTFSTLTVSNMSPEDSSIYLCSVGTGVVYGYTFGSGTRLTVV.

V usage is TRBV5-1 and J usage is TRBJ2-7; D perhaps matches TRBD1 (5 bases). Germline assignment: CDR1 SGHRS and CDR2 YFSETQ. CDR3 length: 13 residues. V was clipped by 4 bases and J by 6 bases, with 14 bases between them. CDR3 in amino acids: CASSDSPQGEQYV. CDR3 nucleotide sequence: TGCGCCAGCAGCGACTCACCCCAGGGCGAGCAGTACGTC.

V is TRBV15 and J is TRBJ2-2; D unclear. V lost 0 bases, J lost 4 bases, and 12 bases lay in between. Germline lookup yields CDR1 LNHNV and CDR2 YYDKDF (reference sequence). The CDR3 spans 16 residues. The CDR3 spells CATSRDVGLSTGELFF. Here the CDR3 DNA reads TGTGCCACCAGCAGAGATGTCGGGTTAAGCACCGGGGAGCTGTTTTTT.

This clonotype was observed a few times. V usage is TRBV6-4 and J usage is TRBJ1-2, with TRBD1 identical over 7 bases. Germline CDR1 is MRHNA and CDR2 is SNTAGT. The V gene end was trimmed by 0 bases and the J gene end by 8 bases; junction bases not matched to a gene: 9. This CDR3 contains 15 residues. The CDR3 sequence: CASSDSERGGGGYTF. For the CDR3, the DNA is TGTGCCAGCAGTGACTCGGAGAGAGGGGGCGGGGGCTACACCTTC.

This chain links TRBV3-1 with TRBJ1-2, with 11 bases fitting TRBD1. J lost 5 bases, V lost 4 bases, and 12 bases had no gene match. Looked up from germline, CDR1 is LGHDT and CDR2 is YNNKEL (reference sequence). The CDR3 sequence is 17 residues long. CDR3 loop: CASSPQFRTGGYYGYTF. For the CDR3, the DNA is TGTGCCAGCAGCCCCCAATTTAGGACAGGGGGCTATTATGGCTACACCTTC.

The chain links TRBV6-6 to TRBJ2-7, with 7 bases that match TRBD1. Looked up from germline, CDR1 is MNHNY and CDR2 is SVGAGI (reference sequence). V lost 6 bases and J lost 3; bases outside the gene matches: 11. The CDR3 is made up of 15 amino acids. The CDR3 sequence: CASSSRDRGHYEQYF. As DNA, the CDR3 is TGTGCCAGCAGCTCAAGGGACAGAGGCCACTACGAGCAGTACTTC.

This clonotype was counted only a few times. V and J are TRBV19 and TRBJ2-1; D gene unclear. Looked up from germline, CDR1 is LNHDA and CDR2 is SQIVND (reference sequence). This CDR3 has 12 amino acids. V was trimmed by 4 bases and J by 2 bases, leaving 3 bases between them. DNA for the CDR3: TGTGCCAGTAGTAGCGCCTACAATGAGCAGTTCTTC. It translates to CASSSAYNEQFF.

This clonotype was found a few times. For the CDR3, the DNA is TGTGCCACCTCCCCGTCCGACACAACTATGGGCTACACCTTC. This translates into CATSPSDTTMGYTF. The genes are TRBV7-9 and TRBJ1-2; D gene ambiguous. V was pared by 10 bases and J by 8 bases, with 23 bases between. CDR1 and CDR2 from the germline V gene are SEHNR and FQNEAQ (reference sequence). This CDR3 is 14 amino acids long.

This clonotype turned up a few times. The chain couples TRBV7-3 to TRBJ2-3, with TRBD2 matching over 8 bases. Germline lookup yields CDR1 SGHTA and CDR2 FQGTGA. V trimming: 10 bases; J trimming: 4 bases; junction bases outside the gene matches: 10. The CDR3 is 14 residues long. CDR3 in amino acids: CATRQSGGADTQYF. The CDR3 DNA reads TGTGCCACCAGACAAAGCGGGGGCGCAGATACGCAGTATTTT.

The rearrangement joins TRBV5-1 to TRBJ1-1; no firm D call. Germline V lookup: CDR1 SGHRS, CDR2 YFSETQ. The germline V and J ends were trimmed by 3 bases and 0 bases, with 9 bases remaining between them. CDR3 length equals 14 residues. CDR3 DNA sequence: TGCGCCAGCAGCTCTTGGGATCTGAACACTGAAGCTTTCTTT. It translates to CASSSWDLNTEAFF.

This chain joins TRBV19 and TRBJ1-1; D is uncertain. The CDR3 consists of 14 residues. Trimming shortened V by 5 bases and J by 3 bases, and 13 bases separated the two germline ends. Per the germline V gene, CDR1 is LNHDA and CDR2 is SQIVND (reference sequence). The CDR3 DNA follows: TGTGCCAGTAGTCTTAATCCCTGGTACACTGAAGCTTTCTTT. It encodes CASSLNPWYTEAFF.

In this sample, this clonotype turned up many times. CDR3 protein: CASSGPGTGSFF. In nucleotides, the CDR3 is TGTGCCAGCAGTGGACCCGGGACAGGGTCTTTCTTT. The J gene is TRBJ1-1, the V gene TRBV28; 9 nucleotides align to TRBD1. The CDR3 loop spans 12 amino acids. Germline V gives CDR1 MDHEN, CDR2 SYDVKM. With V trimmed by 5 bases and J by 12 bases, 7 bases remained unmatched.

This clonotype showed up many times. V gene TRBV7-8 combines with J gene TRBJ2-5; 8 bases fit TRBD2. This CDR3 comprises 16 residues. CDR1 is SGHVS, CDR2 FQNEAQ, per germline. V trimming: 5 bases; J trimming: 3 bases; junction bases outside the gene matches: 11. The DNA for the CDR3 is TGTGCCAGCAGCCCTAAGCGGAGTAGCGGGAAAGAGACCCAGTACTTC. It codes for CASSPKRSSGKETQYF.

The chain has TRBV20-1 and TRBJ1-3; TRBD1 aligns across 8 bases. J lost 0 bases, V lost 5 bases, and 9 bases had no gene match. Germline V lookup: CDR1 DFQATT, CDR2 SNEGSKA (reference sequence). The CDR3 extends over 16 amino acids. The CDR3 here is CSAASSGTGSGNTIYF. In DNA form, the CDR3 reads TGCAGTGCTGCCTCCTCCGGGACAGGCTCTGGAAACACCATATATTTT.

The chain is built from TRBV27 and TRBJ2-4, with 9 bases lining up with TRBD2. CDR1 is MNHEY and CDR2 is SMNVEV in the germline V gene (reference sequence). The CDR3 has 15 residues. J gave up 12 bases and V 0 bases, and 9 bases lay outside the gene matches. The CDR3 DNA reads as TGTGCCAGCAGTTTATCGTCGCTAGCGGGGACACATCAGTACTTC. This gives the protein CASSLSSLAGTHQYF.

This clonotype was seen more than once but under ten times. The gene calls are TRBV7-9 and TRBJ2-3; TRBD2 might be the D (6 bases). V was trimmed by 6 bases and J by 3 bases, leaving 10 bases between them. This CDR3 has 13 amino acids. Germline values: CDR1 SEHNR, CDR2 FQNEAQ (reference sequence). CDR3 nucleotides: TGTGCCAGCAGGCGGGACCGTACAGATACGCAGTATTTT. Translating gives CASRRDRTDTQYF.